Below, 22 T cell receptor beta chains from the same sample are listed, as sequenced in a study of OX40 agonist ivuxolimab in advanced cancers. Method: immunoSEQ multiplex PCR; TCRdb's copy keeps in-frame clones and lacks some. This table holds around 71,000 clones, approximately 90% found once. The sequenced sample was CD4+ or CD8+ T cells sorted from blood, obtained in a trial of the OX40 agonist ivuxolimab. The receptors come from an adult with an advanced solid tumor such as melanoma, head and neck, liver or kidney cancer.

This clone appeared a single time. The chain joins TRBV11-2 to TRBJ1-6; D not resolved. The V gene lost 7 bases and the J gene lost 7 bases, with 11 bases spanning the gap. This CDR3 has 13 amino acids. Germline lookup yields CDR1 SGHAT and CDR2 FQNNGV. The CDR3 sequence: CASKQLQNSPLHF. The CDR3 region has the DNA TGTGCCAGCAAACAGCTGCAGAATTCACCCCTCCACTTT.

The CDR3 spells CAISGGVYNEQFF. Here the CDR3 DNA reads TGTGCCATCAGTGGGGGGGTTTACAATGAGCAGTTCTTC. The chain links TRBV10-3 to TRBJ2-1; D may be TRBD2 (6 bases). The ends were cut back, 4 bases at V and 4 bases at J, with 8 bases in the middle. Per germline, CDR1 ENHRY and CDR2 SYGVKD. The CDR3 totals 13 residues.

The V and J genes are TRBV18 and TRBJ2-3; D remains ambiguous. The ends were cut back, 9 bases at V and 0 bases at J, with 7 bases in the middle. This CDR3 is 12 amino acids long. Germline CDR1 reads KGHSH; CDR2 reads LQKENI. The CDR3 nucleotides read TGTGCCAGTACGGAGAGCACAGATACGCAGTATTTT. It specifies CASTESTDTQYF.

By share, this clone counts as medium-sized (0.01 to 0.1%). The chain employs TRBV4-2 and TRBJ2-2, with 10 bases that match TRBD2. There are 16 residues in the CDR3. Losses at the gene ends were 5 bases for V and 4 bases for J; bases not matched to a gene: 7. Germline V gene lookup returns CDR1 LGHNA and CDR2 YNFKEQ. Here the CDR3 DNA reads TGTGCCAGCAGCGCCTCCGGGACTAGCGCCACCGGGGAGCTGTTTTTT. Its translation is CASSASGTSATGELFF.

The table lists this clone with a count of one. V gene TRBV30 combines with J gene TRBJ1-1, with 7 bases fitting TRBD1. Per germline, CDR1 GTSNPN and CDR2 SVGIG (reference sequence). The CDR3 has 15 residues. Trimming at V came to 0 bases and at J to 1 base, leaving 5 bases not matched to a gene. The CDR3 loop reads CAWSVPGGENTEAFF. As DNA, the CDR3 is TGTGCCTGGAGTGTACCAGGGGGAGAGAACACTGAAGCTTTCTTT.

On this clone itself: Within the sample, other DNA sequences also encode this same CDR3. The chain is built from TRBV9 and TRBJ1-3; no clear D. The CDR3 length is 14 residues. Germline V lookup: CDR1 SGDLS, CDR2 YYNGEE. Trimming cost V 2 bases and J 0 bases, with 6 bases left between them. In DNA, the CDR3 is TGTGCCAGCAGCGTGGGCAGCTCTGGAAACACCATATATTTT. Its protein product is CASSVGSSGNTIYF.

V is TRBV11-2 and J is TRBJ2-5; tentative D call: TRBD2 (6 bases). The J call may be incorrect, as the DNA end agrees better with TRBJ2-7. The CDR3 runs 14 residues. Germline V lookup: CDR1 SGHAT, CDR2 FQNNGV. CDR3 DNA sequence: TGTGCCAGCAGCTTACACGGGAGCTCCTACGAGCAGTACTTC. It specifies CASSLHGSSYEQYF.

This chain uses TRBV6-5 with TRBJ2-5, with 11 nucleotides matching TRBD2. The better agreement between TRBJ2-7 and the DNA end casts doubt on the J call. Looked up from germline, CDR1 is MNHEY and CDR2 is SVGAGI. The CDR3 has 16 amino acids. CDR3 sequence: CASSYSGLADSYEQYF. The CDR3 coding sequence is TGTGCCAGCAGTTACTCGGGACTAGCGGACTCCTACGAGCAGTACTTC.

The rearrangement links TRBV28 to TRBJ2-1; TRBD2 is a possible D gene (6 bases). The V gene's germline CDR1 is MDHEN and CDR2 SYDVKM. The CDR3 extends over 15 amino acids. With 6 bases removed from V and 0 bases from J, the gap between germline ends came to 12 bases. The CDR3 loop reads CASRKRASSYNEQFF. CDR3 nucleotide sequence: TGTGCCAGCAGGAAGCGGGCGAGCTCCTACAATGAGCAGTTCTTC.

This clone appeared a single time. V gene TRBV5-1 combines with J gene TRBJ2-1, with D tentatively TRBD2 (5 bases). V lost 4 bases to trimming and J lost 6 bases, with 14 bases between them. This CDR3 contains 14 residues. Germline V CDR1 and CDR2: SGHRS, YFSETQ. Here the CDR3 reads CASSREPSPNEQFF. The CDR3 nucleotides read TGCGCCAGCAGCCGGGAACCAAGCCCCAATGAGCAGTTCTTC.

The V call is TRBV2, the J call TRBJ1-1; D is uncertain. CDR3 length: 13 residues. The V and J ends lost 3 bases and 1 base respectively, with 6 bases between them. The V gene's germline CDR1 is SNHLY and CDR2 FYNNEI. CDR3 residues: CASSEDGNTEAFF. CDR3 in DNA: TGTGCCAGCAGTGAGGACGGGAACACTGAAGCTTTCTTT.

The CDR3 protein is CARSLGGPSSYNEQFF. Written as DNA, the CDR3 is TGTGCCAGAAGCTTAGGAGGCCCCAGCTCCTACAATGAGCAGTTCTTC. The chain uses TRBV5-3 and TRBJ2-1; D perhaps matches TRBD2 (5 bases). TRBV5-3 is known as an ORF, though its function is uncertain. The germline V and J ends were trimmed by 2 bases and 0 bases, with 12 bases remaining between them. The CDR3 is 16 amino acids.

The CDR3 spells CASSIVGTGNYNEQFF. CDR3 DNA: TGTGCCAGTAGTATAGTAGGGACAGGGAACTACAATGAGCAGTTCTTC. This chain uses TRBV19 with TRBJ2-1; 9 nucleotides agree with TRBD1. Per the germline V gene, CDR1 is LNHDA and CDR2 is SQIVND (reference sequence). Trimming took 1 base from V and 3 from J; bases not matched to a gene: 4. The CDR3 contains 16 residues.

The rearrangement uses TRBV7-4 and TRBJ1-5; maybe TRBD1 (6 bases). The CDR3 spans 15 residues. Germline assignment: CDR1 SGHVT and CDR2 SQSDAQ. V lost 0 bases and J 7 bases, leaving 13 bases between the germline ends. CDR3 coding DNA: TGTGCCAGCAGCTTAGCGGACAGTAGGGTCCAGCCCCAGCATTTT. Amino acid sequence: CASSLADSRVQPQHF.

The CDR3 DNA reads as TGTGCCAGCAGAGTGATGTCTGGGGAGCTGTTTTTT. Protein sequence: CASRVMSGELFF. The V call is TRBV7-2, the J call TRBJ2-2; no reliable D call. The CDR3 extends over 12 amino acids. Germline loops: CDR1 SGHTA, CDR2 FQGNSA. The germline V and J ends were trimmed by 6 bases and 8 bases, with 10 bases remaining between them.

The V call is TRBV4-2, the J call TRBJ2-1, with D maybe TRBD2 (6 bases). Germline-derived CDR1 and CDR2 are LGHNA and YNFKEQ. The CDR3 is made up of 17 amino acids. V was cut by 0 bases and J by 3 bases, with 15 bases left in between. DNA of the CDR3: TGTGCCAGCAGCCAAGATGGGGGAGGCGGGATCTACAATGAGCAGTTCTTC. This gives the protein CASSQDGGGGIYNEQFF.

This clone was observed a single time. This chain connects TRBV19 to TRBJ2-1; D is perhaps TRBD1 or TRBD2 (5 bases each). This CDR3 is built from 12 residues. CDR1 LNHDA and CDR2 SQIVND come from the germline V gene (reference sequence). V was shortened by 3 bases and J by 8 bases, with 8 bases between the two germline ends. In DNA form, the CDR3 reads TGTGCCAGTAGTATCAGGGACGATGAGCAGTTCTTC. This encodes CASSIRDDEQFF.

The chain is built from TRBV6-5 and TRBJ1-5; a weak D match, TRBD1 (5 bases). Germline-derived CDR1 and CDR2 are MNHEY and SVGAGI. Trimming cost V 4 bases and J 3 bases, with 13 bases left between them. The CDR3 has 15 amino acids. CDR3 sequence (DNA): TGTGCCAGCAGTTTCCTGGGGGGACCCAATCAGCCCCAGCATTTT. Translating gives CASSFLGGPNQPQHF.

The CDR3: CASSMETGVYGYTF. CDR3 in DNA: TGTGCCAGTAGTATGGAAACAGGCGTCTATGGCTACACCTTC. The V gene is TRBV19, the J gene TRBJ1-2; D might be TRBD1 (5 bases). From germline, CDR1 is LNHDA and CDR2 SQIVND (reference sequence). This CDR3 comprises 14 residues. V gave up 3 bases and J gave up 4 bases, with 12 bases separating them.

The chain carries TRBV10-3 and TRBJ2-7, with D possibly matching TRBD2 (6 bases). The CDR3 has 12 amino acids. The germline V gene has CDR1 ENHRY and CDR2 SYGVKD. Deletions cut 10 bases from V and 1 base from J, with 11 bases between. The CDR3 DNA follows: TGTGCCACGGCGGGACGATCCTACGAGCAGTACTTC. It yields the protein CATAGRSYEQYF.

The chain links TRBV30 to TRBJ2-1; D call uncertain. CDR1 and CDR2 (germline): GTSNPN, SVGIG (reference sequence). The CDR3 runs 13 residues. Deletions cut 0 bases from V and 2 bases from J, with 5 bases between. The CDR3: CAWSVGAYNEQFF. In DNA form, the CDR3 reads TGTGCCTGGAGTGTCGGCGCCTACAATGAGCAGTTCTTC.

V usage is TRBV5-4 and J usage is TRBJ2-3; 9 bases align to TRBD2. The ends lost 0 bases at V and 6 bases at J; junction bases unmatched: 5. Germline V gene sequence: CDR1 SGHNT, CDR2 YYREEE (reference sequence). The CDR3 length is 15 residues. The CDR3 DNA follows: TGTGCCAGCAGCTTGGGACTAGCGGTAACGGATACGCAGTATTTT. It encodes CASSLGLAVTDTQYF. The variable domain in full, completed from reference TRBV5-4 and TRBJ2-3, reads ETGVTQSPTHLIKTRGQQVTLRCSSQSGHNTVSWYQQALGQGPQFIFQYYREEENGRGNFPPRFSGLQFPNYSSELNVNALELDDSALYLCASSLGLAVTDTQYFGPGTRLTVL.